These 27 T cell receptor beta chains were sequenced from one sample in a study of shared clonotypes between healthy human individuals. The table came from immunoSEQ multiplex PCR; TCRdb's copy has only in-frame clones and leaves some out. In the table there are some 650,000 clones, roughly 97% of which are singletons. The sample taken for sequencing was naive CD4+ T cells sorted from blood. Regarding subset: CD45RA+ positively selected. The receptors derive from a woman aged 25 to 39 in good health.

This clone was observed a single time. The rearrangement uses TRBV5-4 and TRBJ2-5, with D hard to call. Trimming pared 4 bases from V and 1 base from J, leaving 8 bases between. The CDR3 has 13 amino acids. In germline, CDR1 is SGHNT, CDR2 YYREEE (reference sequence). The CDR3 region has the DNA TGTGCCAGCAGCACAGTAGGCCAAGAGACCCAGTACTTC. Translation gives CASSTVGQETQYF.

This sequence joins TRBV28 and TRBJ2-1; tentatively, D is TRBD1 (6 bases). The CDR3 covers 12 residues. Germline-derived CDR1 and CDR2 are MDHEN and SYDVKM. With 7 bases removed from V and 7 bases from J, the gap between germline ends came to 11 bases. The CDR3 loop is CASTEQGNEQFF. The DNA for the CDR3 is TGTGCCAGCACCGAACAGGGAAATGAGCAGTTCTTC.

This chain connects TRBV19 to TRBJ1-5; D call uncertain. Germline CDR1 is LNHDA and CDR2 is SQIVND (reference sequence). Deletions cut 4 bases from V and 6 bases from J, with 13 bases between. This CDR3 contains 14 residues. CDR3 residues: CASSNPGVGQPQHF. The CDR3 DNA is TGTGCCAGTAGTAATCCAGGAGTGGGTCAGCCCCAGCATTTT. Drawing the rest from reference TRBV19 and TRBJ1-5, the complete variable domain is DGGITQSPKYLFRKEGQNVTLSCEQNLNHDAMYWYRQDPGQGLRLIYYSQIVNDFQKGDIAEGYSVSREKKESFPLTVTSAQKNPTAFYLCASSNPGVGQPQHFGDGTRLSIL.

The rearrangement joins TRBV5-1 to TRBJ2-5, with TRBD2 identical over 7 bases. V lost 0 bases and J lost 3; bases outside the gene matches: 2. Germline lookup yields CDR1 SGHRS and CDR2 YFSETQ. The CDR3 runs to 14 residues. Here the CDR3 reads CASSLASGKETQYF. The CDR3 region has the DNA TGCGCCAGCAGCTTGGCTAGCGGAAAAGAGACCCAGTACTTC.

V is TRBV6-6 and J is TRBJ2-2, with 10 bases identical to TRBD1. J was trimmed by 6 bases and V by 7 bases; bases with no gene match: 5. CDR3 length: 14 residues. Germline-derived CDR1 and CDR2 are MNHNY and SVGAGI (reference sequence). The CDR3 sequence: CASIGQGVAGELFF. In DNA form, the CDR3 reads TGTGCCAGCATTGGACAGGGGGTCGCCGGGGAGCTGTTTTTT.

This clone was observed a single time. The V gene is TRBV25-1, the J gene TRBJ2-5; D gene unclear. The CDR3 totals 15 residues. Germline V CDR1 and CDR2: MGHDK, SYGVNS. V was cut by 1 base and J by 2 bases, with 11 bases left in between. As DNA, the CDR3 is TGTGCCAGCAGTGAATGTAAGCAGATACAAGAGACCCAGTACTTC. This translates into CASSECKQIQETQYF.

The chain recombines TRBV30 with TRBJ2-7; TRBD1 matches 8 bases. The CDR3 spans 14 residues. Trimming cost V 8 bases and J 6 bases; bases outside gene matches: 15. In germline, CDR1 is GTSNPN, CDR2 SVGIG (reference sequence). CDR3 in amino acids: CAIKPDRAPVEQYF. The CDR3 bases are TGTGCCATCAAACCGGACAGGGCTCCGGTCGAGCAGTACTTC.

The gene calls are TRBV13 and TRBJ1-4; possible D gene TRBD1, 5 bases. This CDR3 contains 16 residues. V was cut by 5 bases and J by 4 bases, with 17 bases left in between. From germline, CDR1 is PRHDT and CDR2 FYEKMQ (reference sequence). The CDR3 loop reads CASSQTLMGLNEKLFF. CDR3 sequence (DNA): TGTGCCAGCAGCCAGACCCTTATGGGACTTAATGAAAAACTGTTTTTT.

This sequence joins TRBV7-2 and TRBJ2-5, with D perhaps assigned TRBD1 or TRBD2 (5 bases each). The DNA matches TRBJ2-7 better at its end, which makes the J call doubtful. Germline-derived CDR1 and CDR2 are SGHTA and FQGNSA. The CDR3 totals 14 residues. CDR3 in DNA: TGTGCCAGCAGCCGGGACCACAGCTCCTACGAGCAGTACTTC. It codes for CASSRDHSSYEQYF.

The chain has TRBV5-5 and TRBJ2-2; 8 positions agree with TRBD2. There are 17 residues in the CDR3. With V trimmed by 4 bases and J by 4 bases, 12 bases remained unmatched. Germline V lookup: CDR1 SGHKS, CDR2 YYEKEE (reference sequence). The CDR3 reads CASSLLPLSGVTGELFF. For the CDR3, the DNA is TGTGCCAGCAGCCTACTCCCCCTTAGCGGGGTCACCGGGGAGCTGTTTTTT.

The J gene is TRBJ1-1, the V gene TRBV11-2, with 11 positions matching TRBD1. With V trimmed by 5 bases and J by 3 bases, 17 bases remained unmatched. CDR3 size: 19 residues. Germline V gene data show CDR1 as SGHAT and CDR2 as FQNNGV. CDR3 bases: TGTGCCAGCAGCCCGAGACGTAGGACAGGGGGCGCTTCGGACACTGAAGCTTTCTTT. Translating it yields CASSPRRRTGGASDTEAFF.

The V and J genes are TRBV6-5 and TRBJ1-2; D is undetermined. The CDR3 spans 15 residues. Germline V gene sequence: CDR1 MNHEY, CDR2 SVGAGI. The V and J ends lost 0 bases and 6 bases respectively, with 14 bases between them. CDR3 coding DNA: TGTGCCAGCAGTTACTCGGCTAGGCGTAGCGATGGCTACACCTTC. Amino acids: CASSYSARRSDGYTF.

The table lists this clone with a count of one. The chain uses TRBV11-2 and TRBJ2-2; TRBD2 matches at 11 bases. V dropped 3 bases and J dropped 3; count of bases not matched to a gene: 3. The CDR3 is 16 amino acids. CDR1 SGHAT and CDR2 FQNNGV come from the germline V gene. CDR3: CASSFVGLADTGELFF. Here the CDR3 DNA reads TGTGCCAGCAGCTTTGTGGGACTAGCGGACACCGGGGAGCTGTTTTTT.

The chain couples TRBV29-1 to TRBJ1-2, with D possibly matching TRBD1 (5 bases). Trimming pared 7 bases from V and 4 bases from J, leaving 22 bases between. The germline V gene has CDR1 SQVTM and CDR2 ANQGSEA. This CDR3 is 15 amino acids long. CDR3 in amino acids: CSAVGLDSRGYGYTF. CDR3 nucleotides: TGCAGCGCAGTCGGGCTGGACTCGAGGGGCTATGGCTACACCTTC.

This rearrangement joins TRBV7-9 to TRBJ1-2; unclear D gene. The germline CDR1 and CDR2 sequences are SEHNR and FQNEAQ (reference sequence). Trimming took off 5 bases at V and 1 base at J, with 17 bases between the two ends. The length of the CDR3 is 16 residues. CDR3 in amino acids: CASSPDPSTDNYGYTF. As DNA, the CDR3 is TGTGCCAGCAGCCCCGACCCCTCGACGGATAACTATGGCTACACCTTC.

In regard to this clone: This CDR3 is also generated by other DNA sequences in the sample. This chain links TRBV27 with TRBJ2-7; TRBD1 matches 9 bases. CDR1 and CDR2 (germline): MNHEY, SMNVEV (reference sequence). The CDR3 loop spans 13 amino acids. V lost 6 bases, J lost 4 bases, and 4 bases stayed unmatched. The CDR3 here is CASRRDRAYEQYF. In nucleotides, the CDR3 is TGTGCCAGCAGACGGGACAGGGCGTACGAGCAGTACTTC.

The genes are TRBV18 and TRBJ2-7; the match to TRBD1 covers 7 bases. The V and J ends lost 8 bases and 0 bases, in that order; junction bases with no gene match: 13. CDR1 is KGHSH and CDR2 is LQKENI in the germline V gene. The CDR3 extends over 16 amino acids. The CDR3, as DNA: TGTGCCAGCACCGACCGACCGGGACAGAGCTCCTACGAGCAGTACTTC. This gives the protein CASTDRPGQSSYEQYF.

CDR3 sequence: CASSTRVSPLHF. CDR3 sequence (DNA): TGTGCCAGTAGTACCAGAGTATCACCCCTCCACTTT. The chain is built from TRBV19 and TRBJ1-6; D is unclear. CDR1 and CDR2 from the germline V gene are LNHDA and SQIVND (reference sequence). V lost 4 bases and J lost 10, with 8 bases in between. The CDR3 loop spans 12 amino acids.

This chain connects TRBV4-2 to TRBJ2-3; D is undetermined. V shed 0 bases and J shed 4 bases, with 8 bases lying between them. The germline CDR1 and CDR2 sequences are LGHNA and YNFKEQ. The CDR3 has 14 amino acids. The CDR3 protein is CASSQEQRSDTQYF. The CDR3 DNA is TGTGCCAGCAGCCAAGAGCAACGGTCAGATACGCAGTATTTT.

The table lists this clone with a count of one. This chain links TRBV5-1 with TRBJ2-1; no firm D call. V lost 4 bases and J lost 5, with 16 bases in between. Germline-derived CDR1 and CDR2 are SGHRS and YFSETQ. The CDR3 length is 15 residues. CDR3 amino acids: CASSPAWSADNEQFF. DNA of the CDR3: TGCGCCAGCAGCCCCGCCTGGAGCGCAGACAATGAGCAGTTCTTC.

This chain uses TRBV5-1 with TRBJ2-2, with D perhaps TRBD1 or TRBD2 (6 bases each). The germline gives CDR1 SGHRS, CDR2 YFSETQ. V was cut by 0 bases and J by 6 bases, with 18 bases left in between. This CDR3 contains 17 residues. CDR3 sequence: CASSLVATGRGAGELFF. CDR3 bases: TGCGCCAGCAGCTTGGTGGCAACAGGAAGGGGGGCCGGGGAGCTGTTTTTT.

As for this clone: One end of the junction is discordant with germline, which a read error may explain. The V gene is TRBV7-2, the J gene TRBJ1-1; 7 bases align to TRBD1. This CDR3 has 13 amino acids. Looked up from germline, CDR1 is SGHTA and CDR2 is FQGNSA. The CDR3 loop reads CASSDGQAMPTLF. For the CDR3, the DNA is TGTGCCAGCAGCGACGGACAGGCGATGCCTACTCTATTT.

This chain links TRBV7-2 with TRBJ2-5; 7 nucleotides align to TRBD2. The J call is doubtful: the DNA matches TRBJ2-7 better. Germline V CDR1 and CDR2: SGHTA, FQGNSA. This CDR3 has 15 amino acids. The CDR3 reads CASSSAGVLSYEQYF. As DNA, the CDR3 is TGTGCCAGCAGCTCCGCGGGAGTCCTCTCCTACGAGCAGTACTTC.

This clone was recorded once. The chain joins TRBV5-1 to TRBJ2-5; no clear D. Germline V gives CDR1 SGHRS, CDR2 YFSETQ. V lost 4 bases to trimming and J lost 4 bases, with 8 bases between them. CDR3 length: 12 residues. DNA for the CDR3: TGCGCCAGCAGCCCCCGGCCAGAGACCCAGTACTTC. Its translation: CASSPRPETQYF.

The genes are TRBV4-1 and TRBJ1-3; TRBD1 matches 7 bases. The germline CDR1 and CDR2 sequences are MGHRA and YSYEKL. Trimming cost V 1 base and J 2 bases; bases outside gene matches: 20. The length of the CDR3 is 21 residues. The CDR3 region has the DNA TGCGCCAGCAGCCAAGCAATCACACGGGGGCGGACAGGCCCTCCTGGAAACACCATATATTTT. Its translation: CASSQAITRGRTGPPGNTIYF.

This rearrangement joins TRBV6-4 to TRBJ2-7; D might be TRBD1 (6 bases). In germline, CDR1 is MRHNA, CDR2 SNTAGT. V was cut by 3 bases and J by 4 bases, with 7 bases left in between. This CDR3 contains 12 residues. The CDR3 DNA sequence: TGTGCCAGCAGTGATAGGGGGTACGAGCAGTACTTC. This sequence encodes CASSDRGYEQYF.

The rearrangement joins TRBV28 to TRBJ2-1; 8 nucleotides match TRBD1. Trimming removed 6 bases from V and 9 bases from J; junction bases left unmatched: 7. The CDR3 is 13 residues long. From germline, CDR1 is MDHEN and CDR2 SYDVKM. This CDR3 reads CASSTTGGGEQFF. CDR3 sequence (DNA): TGTGCCAGCAGCACTACAGGGGGAGGTGAGCAGTTCTTC. Filled out from reference TRBV28 and TRBJ2-1, the complete variable domain reads DVKVTQSSRYLVKRTGEKVFLECVQDMDHENMFWYRQDPGLGLRLIYFSYDVKMKEKGDIPEGYSVSREKKERFSLILESASTNQTSMYLCASSTTGGGEQFFGPGTRLTVL.